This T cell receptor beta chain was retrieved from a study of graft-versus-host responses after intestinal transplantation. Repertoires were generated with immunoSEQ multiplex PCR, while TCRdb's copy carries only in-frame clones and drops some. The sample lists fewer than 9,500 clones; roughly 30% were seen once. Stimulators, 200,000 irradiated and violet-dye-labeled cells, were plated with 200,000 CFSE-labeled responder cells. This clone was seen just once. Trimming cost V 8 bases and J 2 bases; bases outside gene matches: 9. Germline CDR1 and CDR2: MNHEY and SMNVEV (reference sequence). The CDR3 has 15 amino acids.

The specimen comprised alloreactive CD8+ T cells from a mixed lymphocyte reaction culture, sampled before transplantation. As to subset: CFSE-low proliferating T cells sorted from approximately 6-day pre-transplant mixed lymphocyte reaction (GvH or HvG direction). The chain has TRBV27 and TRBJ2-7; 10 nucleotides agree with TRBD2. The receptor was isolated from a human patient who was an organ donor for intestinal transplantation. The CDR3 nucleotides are TGTGCCAGCCAAAATAGCGGGAGGTCAGCCTACGAGCAGTACTTC. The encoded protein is CASQNSGRSAYEQYF.